This T cell receptor (beta chain) emerged from a study of regulatory T cells in long-lasting Graves disease. Study context: Persistent Graves' disease denoted over 5 years of antithyroid drugs plus positive TSH receptor antibodies. General study results and limits: Persistent disease was associated with favored TRBV28 usage and with favored use of TRBJ1-2 and TRBJ2-5.

Documented time point: persistent/refractory GD, antithyroid drugs over 5 years with positive TRAb. TCR sequences were obtained from RNA taken from PBMCs. CDR3 regions were amplified by Arm-PCR using iRepertoire HTBI primers to build TCR beta libraries. TCRdb recomputed calls from the multiplex PCR reads with MiXCR, one row per CDR3 protein. This table has 300,000 to 500,000 distinct CDR3 sequences, about 20% appearing once. Germline V gene data show CDR1 as GTSNPN and CDR2 as SVGIG (reference sequence). Trimming took 1 base from V and 3 from J, leaving 12 bases between them. The CDR3 has 15 residues. On this clonotype itself: Its antigen is unknown.

The source is a female donor with Graves disease. The V and J genes are TRBV30 and TRBJ2-2; D unresolved. The source material was peripheral blood mononuclear cells (PBMCs), sampled when the disease was refractory, from a patient treated with antithyroid drugs. The CDR3 coding sequence is TGTGCCTGGAGTGCGTCGGAGTATGACACCGGGGAGCTGTTTTTT. Amino acid sequence: CAWSASEYDTGELFF.